A selection of T cell receptor beta chains follows, all from one sample in a study of blood T cell repertoires in COVID-19. Assay: immunoSEQ multiplex PCR; the TCRdb copy retains only in-frame clones and omits some. Here the sample spans some 48,000 clones, about 80% being singletons. Sequenced sample: peripheral blood. These receptors were obtained from a human donor in a cohort sampled during active COVID-19. Each CDR3 is given with its conserved first and last residue. The D gene is left open where the match is weak. A row's size may be missing; if present it is once, few, many or a size class.

clone size	V gene	D gene	J gene	CDR3 protein	CDR3 DNA
few	TRBV5-5	-	TRBJ1-3	CASSFNSGNTIYF	TGTGCCAGCAGCTTCAACAGTGGAAACACCATATATTTT
-	TRBV6-5	-	TRBJ1-1	CASSYSAGEAFF	TGTGCCAGCAGTTACTCGGCAGGGGAAGCTTTCTTT
-	TRBV21-1	-	TRBJ1-3	CASSQRGGNTIYF	TGTGCCAGCAGCCAAAGAGGCGGAAACACCATATATTTT
-	TRBV28	-	TRBJ1-6	CASSPPRSPLHF	TGTGCCAGCAGCCCGCCTAGGTCACCCCTCCACTTT
once	TRBV19	TRBD2	TRBJ2-3	CARPRLAGVIDTQYF	TGTGCCAGACCGAGACTAGCGGGGGTAATAGATACGCAGTATTTT
-	TRBV18	-	TRBJ2-7	CASSPPSGYEQYF	TGTGCCAGCTCACCACCGTCGGGTTACGAGCAGTACTTC
-	TRBV19	TRBD2	TRBJ2-1	CASIPGTKSYNEQFF	TGTGCCAGTATCCCCGGGACTAAAAGTTACAATGAGCAGTTCTTC
-	TRBV28	-	TRBJ2-7	CASVGLLGEQYF	TGTGCCAGCGTGGGCCTACTCGGCGAGCAGTACTTC
once	TRBV6-2/TRBV6-3	-	TRBJ1-1	CASSYGGENTEAFF	TGTGCCAGCAGTTACGGGGGGGAGAACACTGAAGCTTTCTTT
few	TRBV7-9	TRBD2	TRBJ2-2	CASSLAEGLAVNTGELFF	TGTGCCAGCAGCTTAGCGGAAGGACTAGCGGTGAACACCGGGGAGCTGTTTTTT
-	TRBV27	TRBD2	TRBJ2-2	CASSSLAGGPNTGELFF	TGTGCCAGCAGTTCACTAGCGGGGGGCCCGAACACCGGGGAGCTGTTTTTT
-	TRBV9	-	TRBJ1-4	CASSVGGATNEKLFF	TGTGCCAGCAGCGTAGGGGGGGCAACTAATGAAAAACTGTTTTTT
-	TRBV19	-	TRBJ1-4	CASSTGLYYEKLFF	TGTGCCAGTAGTACCGGACTGTATTATGAAAAACTGTTTTTT
-	TRBV2	TRBD2	TRBJ2-5	CASSDLGGEMWETQYF	TGTGCCAGCAGTGATCTGGGGGGGGAAATGTGGGAGACCCAGTACTTC
once	TRBV4-1	TRBD2	TRBJ2-2	CASGGRRGELFF	TGCGCGTCGGGGGGACGACGCGGGGAGCTGTTTTTT
-	TRBV15	TRBD1	TRBJ2-2	CATSREYGQGQNTGELFF	TGTGCCACCAGCAGAGAATACGGACAGGGACAAAACACCGGGGAGCTGTTTTTT
-	TRBV28	TRBD1	TRBJ2-1	CASSRGTGVGNEQFF	TGTGCCAGCAGCCGGGGGACAGGGGTGGGCAATGAGCAGTTCTTC
once	TRBV11-2	-	TRBJ2-4	CASSPSWGGLAKNIQYF	TGTGCCAGCAGCCCCAGTTGGGGGGGCTTAGCCAAAAACATTCAGTACTTC
-	TRBV7-6	TRBD2	TRBJ2-5	CASSLVLNLAGGPETQYF	TGTGCCAGCAGCTTAGTTCTAAACCTAGCGGGGGGGCCAGAGACCCAGTACTTC
-	TRBV7-9	TRBD2	TRBJ2-1	CASSPRPAGSSYNEQFF	TGTGCCAGCAGCCCTAGGCCAGCGGGGAGCTCCTACAATGAGCAGTTCTTC
once	TRBV7-9	-	TRBJ2-3	CASSRGEGTPTDTQYF	TGTGCCAGCAGCAGGGGGGAGGGGACCCCCACAGATACGCAGTATTTT
-	TRBV18	-	TRBJ1-1	CASSPRTGMAEAFF	TGTGCCAGCTCACCCAGGACCGGGATGGCTGAAGCTTTCTTT
once	TRBV30	-	TRBJ1-1	CAWERRGLTEAFF	TGTGCCTGGGAACGGAGGGGACTCACTGAAGCTTTCTTT
-	TRBV7-8	-	TRBJ1-2	CASSPRQFLANYGYTF	TGTGCCAGCAGCCCCCGACAGTTTTTAGCTAACTATGGCTACACCTTC
-	TRBV19	-	TRBJ2-5	CASSIVGGEEQETQYF	TGTGCCAGTAGTATAGTAGGGGGGGAGGAACAAGAGACCCAGTACTTC
-	TRBV19	-	TRBJ2-7	CASAAGTTYEQYF	TGTGCCAGCGCTGCAGGCACCACCTACGAGCAGTACTTC
-	TRBV13	-	TRBJ2-3	CASSSGLGDTQYF	TGTGCCAGCAGTAGCGGACTGGGGGATACGCAGTATTTT
-	TRBV4-1	-	TRBJ2-2	CASSQRGELFF	TGCGCCAGCAGCCAGCGAGGGGAGCTGTTTTTT
-	TRBV19	TRBD2	TRBJ2-5	CASSIKGTSKETQYF	TGTGCCAGTAGTATAAAAGGGACTAGCAAAGAGACCCAGTACTTC
-	TRBV3-1/TRBV3-2	TRBD1	TRBJ1-3	CASSRTGAVGNTIYF	TGTGCCAGCAGCCGGACAGGGGCAGTAGGAAACACCATATATTTT
-	TRBV28	-	TRBJ1-6	CASRDGQNSPLHF	TGTGCCAGCAGGGACGGACAGAATTCACCCCTCCACTTT
many	TRBV19	-	TRBJ2-1	CASKLREHNEQFF	TGTGCCAGTAAACTCAGGGAACACAATGAGCAGTTCTTC
-	TRBV6-5	-	TRBJ1-3	CATQGAGNTIYF	TGTGCCACACAGGGCGCTGGAAACACCATATATTTT
-	TRBV18	TRBD1	TRBJ1-2	CASSPGQGAMQGYTF	TGTGCCAGCTCACCAGGACAGGGGGCGATGCAAGGCTACACCTTC
-	TRBV6-6	-	TRBJ1-5	CASSLSNQPQHF	TGTGCCAGCAGCTTAAGCAATCAGCCCCAGCATTTT
-	TRBV25-1	-	TRBJ1-1	CASSGTGRIATEAFF	TGTGCCAGCAGTGGCACAGGGAGAATTGCCACTGAAGCTTTCTTT
-	TRBV21-1	-	TRBJ2-6	CASSKGRRQLNSGANVLTF	TGTGCCAGCAGCAAAGGCAGGCGACAACTCAACTCTGGGGCCAACGTCCTGACTTTC
few	TRBV30	TRBD1	TRBJ1-6	CAWSGGAGGSPLHF	TGTGCCTGGAGTGGCGGGGCAGGGGGTTCACCCCTCCACTTT
few	TRBV2	-	TRBJ2-7	CASGQGMPYEQYF	TGTGCCAGCGGGCAGGGGATGCCCTACGAGCAGTACTTC
-	TRBV7-9	-	TRBJ2-5	CASSLGGQETQYF	TGTGCCAGCAGCTTGGGGGGCCAAGAGACCCAGTACTTC
few	TRBV2	-	TRBJ2-5	CASSYPRGPQETQYF	TGTGCCAGCAGTTACCCCCGAGGCCCCCAAGAGACCCAGTACTTC
-	TRBV7-3	-	TRBJ2-5	CASSLIDSPQETQYF	TGTGCCAGCAGCTTAATAGACTCCCCACAAGAGACCCAGTACTTC
-	TRBV19	TRBD1	TRBJ2-1	CASTRTGGRNEQFF	TGTGCCAGTACCAGGACAGGGGGTCGGAATGAGCAGTTCTTC
-	TRBV7-2	TRBD1	TRBJ2-7	CASSLWQGADEQYF	TGTGCCAGCAGCTTATGGCAGGGGGCCGACGAGCAGTACTTC
-	TRBV3-1/TRBV3-2	TRBD2	TRBJ2-1	CASSQDRTSGEQFF	TGTGCCAGCAGCCAAGATCGAACTAGCGGGGAGCAGTTCTTC
once	TRBV4-3	TRBD1	TRBJ1-6	CASSPGVTGGSPLHF	TGCGCCAGCAGCCCTGGGGTGACAGGGGGTTCACCCCTCCACTTT
-	TRBV4-1	TRBD1	TRBJ2-5	CASSQGQGAETQYF	TGCGCCAGCAGCCAAGGACAGGGGGCAGAGACCCAGTACTTC
-	TRBV9	-	TRBJ2-1	CASNGGRATSIYNEQFF	TGTGCCAGCAACGGGGGTAGGGCAACCTCCATCTACAATGAGCAGTTCTTC
-	TRBV10-3	TRBD1	TRBJ2-2	CAISADRAGTGELFF	TGTGCCATCAGTGCTGACAGGGCTGGGACCGGGGAGCTGTTTTTT
-	TRBV6-1	-	TRBJ1-5	CASSEPRRGQPQHF	TGTGCCAGCAGTGAACCTCGGAGGGGTCAGCCCCAGCATTTT
few	TRBV14	-	TRBJ2-7	CASSPTSYEQYF	TGTGCCAGCAGCCCGACTAGTTACGAGCAGTACTTC
-	TRBV11-1	TRBD1	TRBJ1-4	CASSRDRTTNEKLFF	TGTGCCAGCAGTCGGGACAGAACAACTAATGAAAAACTGTTTTTT
-	TRBV5-1	-	TRBJ2-5	CASSLLRTAQETQYF	TGCGCCAGCAGCCTCCTACGGACAGCCCAAGAGACCCAGTACTTC
-	TRBV19	TRBD1	TRBJ2-6	CASSMRQGRGGANVLTF	TGTGCCAGTAGTATGAGACAGGGAAGGGGTGGGGCCAACGTCCTGACTTTC
-	TRBV18	-	TRBJ1-1	CASSPEGGSTEAFF	TGTGCCAGCTCACCAGAGGGAGGGAGCACTGAAGCTTTCTTT
-	TRBV30	-	TRBJ1-6	CASDRDNSPLHF	TGTGCCTCCGACAGAGATAATTCACCCCTCCACTTT
-	TRBV3-1/TRBV3-2	-	TRBJ2-5	CASSQDFRETQYF	TGTGCCAGCAGCCAAGATTTTCGGGAGACCCAGTACTTC
-	TRBV7-9	TRBD2	TRBJ2-5	CASSLGRMGTSETQYF	TGTGCCAGCAGCTTAGGGCGGATGGGGACTAGCGAGACCCAGTACTTC
-	TRBV28	TRBD1	TRBJ1-2	CASSQGDYGYTF	TGTGCCAGCAGCCAGGGGGACTATGGCTACACCTTC